This TCR beta chain originates from a study of beta chain features in type 1 diabetes. Looking at the study overall: Patients and healthy donors were similar in age, gender and cell yields.

Expressed TCRB transcripts were sequenced because the entire RNA isolate underwent reverse transcription. Method: immunoSEQ multiplex PCR; TCRdb's copy keeps in-frame clones and lacks some. This table holds around 310,000 clones, roughly 13% found once. Study observations and caveats: There were fewer insertions and more deletions at the VDJ junctions of type 1 diabetes patients. Patients with Type 1 diabetes showed moderately but significantly shorter TCRB CDR3s in all four CD4+ subsets.

In regard to this clone: As yet, its antigen is unknown.

Donors contributed one heparinised blood draw apiece, averaging approximately 0.12 L. CDR1 is SGDLS and CDR2 is YYNGEE in the germline V gene. CDR3 length equals 14 residues. After removal of 5 bases from V and 6 bases from J, the junction contained 6 bases not matched to a gene. The source is a woman under 30 with type 1 diabetes. The V and J genes are TRBV9 and TRBJ1-2, with 11 bases that match TRBD1. Sequencing was performed on naive CD4+ T cells from blood. The chain's CDR3 is CASRAGQGADGYTF. CDR3 bases: TGTGCCAGCAGAGCTGGACAGGGGGCGGATGGCTACACCTTC.